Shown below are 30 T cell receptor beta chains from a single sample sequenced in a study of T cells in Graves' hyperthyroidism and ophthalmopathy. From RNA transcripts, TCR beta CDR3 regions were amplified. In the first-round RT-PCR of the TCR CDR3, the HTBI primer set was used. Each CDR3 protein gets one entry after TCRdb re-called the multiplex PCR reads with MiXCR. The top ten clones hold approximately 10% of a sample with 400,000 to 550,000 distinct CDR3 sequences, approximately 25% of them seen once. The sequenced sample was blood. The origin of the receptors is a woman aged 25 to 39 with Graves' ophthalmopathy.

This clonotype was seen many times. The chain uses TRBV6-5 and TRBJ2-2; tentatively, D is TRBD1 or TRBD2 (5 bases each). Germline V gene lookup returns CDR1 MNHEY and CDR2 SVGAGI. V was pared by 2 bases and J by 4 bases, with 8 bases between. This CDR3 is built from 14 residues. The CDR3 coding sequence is TGTGCCAGCAGTTACCGGGGCAGCACCGGGGAGCTGTTTTTT. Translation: CASSYRGSTGELFF.

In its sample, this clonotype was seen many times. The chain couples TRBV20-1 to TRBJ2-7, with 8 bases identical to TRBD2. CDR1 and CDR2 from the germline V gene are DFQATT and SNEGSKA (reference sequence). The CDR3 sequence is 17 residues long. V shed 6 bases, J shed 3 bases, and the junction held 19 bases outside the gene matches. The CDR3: CSATKGTGLAYNYEQYF. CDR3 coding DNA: TGCAGTGCGACTAAGGGGACTGGACTAGCCTATAACTACGAGCAGTACTTC.

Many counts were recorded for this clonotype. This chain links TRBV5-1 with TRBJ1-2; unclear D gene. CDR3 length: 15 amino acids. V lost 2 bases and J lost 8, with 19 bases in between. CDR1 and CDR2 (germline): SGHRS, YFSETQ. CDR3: CASSFSDSHMLGYTF. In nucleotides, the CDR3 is TGCGCCAGCAGCTTTTCCGACTCCCATATGTTGGGCTACACCTTC.

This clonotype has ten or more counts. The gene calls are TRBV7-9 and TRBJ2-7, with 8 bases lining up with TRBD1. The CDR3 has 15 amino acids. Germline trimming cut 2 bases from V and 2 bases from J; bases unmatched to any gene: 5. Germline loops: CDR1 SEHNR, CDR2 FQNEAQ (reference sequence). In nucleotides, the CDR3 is TGTGCCAGCAGCTTACCGCAGGGGGCAACCTACGAGCAGTACTTC. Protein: CASSLPQGATYEQYF. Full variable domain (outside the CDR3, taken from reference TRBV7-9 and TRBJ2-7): DTGVSQNPRHKITKRGQNVTFRCDPISEHNRLYWYRQTLGQGPEFLTYFQNEAQLEKSRLLSDRFSAERPKGSFSTLEIQRTEQGDSAMYLCASSLPQGATYEQYFGPGTRLTVT.

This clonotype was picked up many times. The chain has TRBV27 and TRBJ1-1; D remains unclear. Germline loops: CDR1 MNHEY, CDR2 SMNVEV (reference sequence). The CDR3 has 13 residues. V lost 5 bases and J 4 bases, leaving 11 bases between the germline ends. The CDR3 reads CASSGREGTEAFF. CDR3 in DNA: TGTGCCAGCAGTGGGAGGGAGGGCACTGAAGCTTTCTTT.

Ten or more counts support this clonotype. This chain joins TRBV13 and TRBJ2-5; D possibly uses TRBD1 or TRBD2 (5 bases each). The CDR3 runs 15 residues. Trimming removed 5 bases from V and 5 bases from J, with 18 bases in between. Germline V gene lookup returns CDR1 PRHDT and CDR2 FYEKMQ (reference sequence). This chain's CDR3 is CASSRRDGSWETQYF. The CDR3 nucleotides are TGTGCCAGCAGCCGTCGGGACGGATCTTGGGAGACCCAGTACTTC. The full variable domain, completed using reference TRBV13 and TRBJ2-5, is AAGVIQSPRHLIKEKRETATLKCYPIPRHDTVYWYQQGPGQDPQFLISFYEKMQSDKGSIPDRFSAQQFSDYHSELNMSSLELGDSALYFCASSRRDGSWETQYFGPGTRLLVL.

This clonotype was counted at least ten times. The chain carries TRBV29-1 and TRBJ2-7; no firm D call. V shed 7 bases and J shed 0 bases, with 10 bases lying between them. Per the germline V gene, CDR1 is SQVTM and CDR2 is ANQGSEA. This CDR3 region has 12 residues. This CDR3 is CSGTTNSYEQYF. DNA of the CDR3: TGCAGCGGCACCACCAACTCCTACGAGCAGTACTTC.

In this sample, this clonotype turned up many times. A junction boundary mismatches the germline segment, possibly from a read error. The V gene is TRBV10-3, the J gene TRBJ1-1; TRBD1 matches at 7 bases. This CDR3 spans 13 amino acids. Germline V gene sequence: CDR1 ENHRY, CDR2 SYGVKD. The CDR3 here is CAIGSTGNAEAFF. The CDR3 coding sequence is TGTGCCATAGGATCGACAGGGAACGCTGAAGCTTTCTTT.

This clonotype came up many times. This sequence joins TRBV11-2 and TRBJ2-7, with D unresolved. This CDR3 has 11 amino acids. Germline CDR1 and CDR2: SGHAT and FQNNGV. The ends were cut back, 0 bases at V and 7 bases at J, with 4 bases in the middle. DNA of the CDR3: TGTGCCAGCAGCTTAGATGGGGAGCAGTACTTC. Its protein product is CASSLDGEQYF.

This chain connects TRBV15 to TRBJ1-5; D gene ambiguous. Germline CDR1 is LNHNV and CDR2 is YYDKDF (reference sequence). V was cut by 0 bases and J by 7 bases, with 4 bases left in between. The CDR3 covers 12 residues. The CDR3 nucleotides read TGTGCCACCAGCAGAGATTTGCAGCCCCAGCATTTT. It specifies CATSRDLQPQHF.

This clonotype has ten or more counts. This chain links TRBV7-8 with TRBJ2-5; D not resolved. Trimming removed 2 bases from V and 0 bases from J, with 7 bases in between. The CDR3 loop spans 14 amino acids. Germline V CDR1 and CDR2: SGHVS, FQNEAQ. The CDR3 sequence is CASSLITDQETQYF. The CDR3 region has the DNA TGTGCCAGCAGCTTAATAACAGACCAAGAGACCCAGTACTTC.

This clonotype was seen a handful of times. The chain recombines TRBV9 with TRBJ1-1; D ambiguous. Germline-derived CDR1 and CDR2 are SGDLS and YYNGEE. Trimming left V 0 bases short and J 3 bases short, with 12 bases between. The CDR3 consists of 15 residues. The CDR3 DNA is TGTGCCAGCAGCGTAGACCTCCGGTTGGACACTGAAGCTTTCTTT. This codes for CASSVDLRLDTEAFF.

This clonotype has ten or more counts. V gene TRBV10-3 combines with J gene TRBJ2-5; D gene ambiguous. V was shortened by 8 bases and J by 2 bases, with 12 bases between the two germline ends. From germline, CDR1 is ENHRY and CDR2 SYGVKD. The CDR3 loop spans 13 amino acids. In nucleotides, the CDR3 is TGTGCCATCGCGCCAGGCCAACAAGAGACCCAGTACTTC. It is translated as CAIAPGQQETQYF.

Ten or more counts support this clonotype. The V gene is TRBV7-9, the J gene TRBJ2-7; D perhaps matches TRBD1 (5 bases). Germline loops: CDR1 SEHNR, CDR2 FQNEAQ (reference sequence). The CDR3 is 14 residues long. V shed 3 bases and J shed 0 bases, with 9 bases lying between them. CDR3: CASSFDSLSYEQYF. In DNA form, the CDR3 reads TGTGCCAGCAGCTTCGACAGCCTCTCCTACGAGCAGTACTTC.

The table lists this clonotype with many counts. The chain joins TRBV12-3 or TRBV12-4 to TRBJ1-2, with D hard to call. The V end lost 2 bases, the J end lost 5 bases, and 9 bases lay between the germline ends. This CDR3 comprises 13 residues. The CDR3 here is CASSLTEPYGYTF. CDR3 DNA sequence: TGTGCCAGCAGTTTAACAGAGCCATATGGCTACACCTTC.

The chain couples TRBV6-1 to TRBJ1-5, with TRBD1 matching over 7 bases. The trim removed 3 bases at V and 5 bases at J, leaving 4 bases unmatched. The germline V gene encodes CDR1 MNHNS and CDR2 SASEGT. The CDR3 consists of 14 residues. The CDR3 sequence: CASSDGQVYQPQHF. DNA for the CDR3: TGTGCCAGCAGTGACGGACAGGTGTATCAGCCCCAGCATTTT.

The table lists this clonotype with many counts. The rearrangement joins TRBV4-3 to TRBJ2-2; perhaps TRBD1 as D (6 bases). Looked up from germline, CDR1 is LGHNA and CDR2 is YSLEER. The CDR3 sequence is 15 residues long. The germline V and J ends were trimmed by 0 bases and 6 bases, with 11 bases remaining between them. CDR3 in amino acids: CASSQDNRAAGELFF. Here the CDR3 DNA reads TGCGCCAGCAGCCAAGATAACAGGGCGGCCGGGGAGCTGTTTTTT.

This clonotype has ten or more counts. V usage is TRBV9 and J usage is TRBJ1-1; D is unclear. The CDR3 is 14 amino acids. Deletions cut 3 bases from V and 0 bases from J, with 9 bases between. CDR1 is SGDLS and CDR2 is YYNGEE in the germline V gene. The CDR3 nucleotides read TGTGCCAGCAGCGCCGGCAGCTTGAACACTGAAGCTTTCTTT. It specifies CASSAGSLNTEAFF.

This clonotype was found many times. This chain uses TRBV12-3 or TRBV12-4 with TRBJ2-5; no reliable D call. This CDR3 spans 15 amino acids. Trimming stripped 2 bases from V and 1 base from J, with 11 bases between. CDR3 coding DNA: TGTGCCAGCAGTTTAAGTTCTGGCTTCCAAGAGACCCAGTACTTC. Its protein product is CASSLSSGFQETQYF.

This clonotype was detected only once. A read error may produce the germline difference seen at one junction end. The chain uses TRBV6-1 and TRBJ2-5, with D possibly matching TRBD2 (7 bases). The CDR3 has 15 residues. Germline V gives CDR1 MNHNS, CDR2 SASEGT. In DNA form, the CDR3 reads TGTGCCAGCAGTGCCCTAGCCGGGGGGCCCGGGACCAAGTACTTC. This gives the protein CASSALAGGPGTKYF.

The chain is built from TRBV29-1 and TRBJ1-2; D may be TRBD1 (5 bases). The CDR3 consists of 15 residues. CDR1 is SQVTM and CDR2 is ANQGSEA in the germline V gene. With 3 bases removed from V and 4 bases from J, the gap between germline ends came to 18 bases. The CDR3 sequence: CSVEGGSQAGYGYTF. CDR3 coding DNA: TGCAGCGTTGAGGGGGGTTCGCAGGCGGGCTATGGCTACACCTTC.

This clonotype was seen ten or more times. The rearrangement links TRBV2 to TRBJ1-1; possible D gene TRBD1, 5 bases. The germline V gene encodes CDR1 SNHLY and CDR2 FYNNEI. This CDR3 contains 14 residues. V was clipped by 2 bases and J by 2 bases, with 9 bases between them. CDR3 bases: TGTGCCAGCAGTGAATGGAGGGGAAACACTGAAGCTTTCTTT. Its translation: CASSEWRGNTEAFF. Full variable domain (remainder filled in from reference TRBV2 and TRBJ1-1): EPEVTQTPSHQVTQMGQEVILRCVPISNHLYFYWYRQILGQKVEFLVSFYNNEISEKSEIFDDQFSVERPDGSNFTLKIRSTKLEDSAMYFCASSEWRGNTEAFFGQGTRLTVV.

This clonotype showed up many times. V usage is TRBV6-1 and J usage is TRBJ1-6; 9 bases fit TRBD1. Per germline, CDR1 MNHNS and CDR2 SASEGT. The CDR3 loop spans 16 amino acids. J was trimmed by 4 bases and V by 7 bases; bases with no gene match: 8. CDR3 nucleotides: TGTGCCAGCAACCCCGGGACAGGGTATTATAATTCACCCCTCCACTTT. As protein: CASNPGTGYYNSPLHF.

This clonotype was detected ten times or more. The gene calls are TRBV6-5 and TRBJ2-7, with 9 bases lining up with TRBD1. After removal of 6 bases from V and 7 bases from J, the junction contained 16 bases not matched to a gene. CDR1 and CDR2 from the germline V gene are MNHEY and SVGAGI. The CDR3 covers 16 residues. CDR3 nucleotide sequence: TGTGCCAGCAGAGGATATCGGGACAGGGCTCAATATGAGCAGTACTTC. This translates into CASRGYRDRAQYEQYF.

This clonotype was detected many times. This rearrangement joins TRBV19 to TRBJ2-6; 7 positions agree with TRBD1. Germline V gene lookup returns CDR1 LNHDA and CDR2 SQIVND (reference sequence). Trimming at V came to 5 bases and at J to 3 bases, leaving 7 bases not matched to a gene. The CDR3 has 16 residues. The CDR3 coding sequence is TGTGCCAGTAGTGCGATCGGGACAGTTGGGGCCAACGTCCTGACTTTC. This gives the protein CASSAIGTVGANVLTF. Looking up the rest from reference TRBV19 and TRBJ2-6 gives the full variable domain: DGGITQSPKYLFRKEGQNVTLSCEQNLNHDAMYWYRQDPGQGLRLIYYSQIVNDFQKGDIAEGYSVSREKKESFPLTVTSAQKNPTAFYLCASSAIGTVGANVLTFGAGSRLTVL.

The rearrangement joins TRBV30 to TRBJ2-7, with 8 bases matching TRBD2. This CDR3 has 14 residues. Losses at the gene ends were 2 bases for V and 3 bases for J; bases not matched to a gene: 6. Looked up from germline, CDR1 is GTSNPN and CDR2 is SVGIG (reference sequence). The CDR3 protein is CAWSYHSGIYEQYF. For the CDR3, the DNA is TGTGCCTGGAGTTACCATAGCGGGATCTACGAGCAGTACTTC. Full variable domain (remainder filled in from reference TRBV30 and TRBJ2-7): SQTIHQWPATLVQPVGSPLSLECTVEGTSNPNLYWYRQAAGRGLQLLFYSVGIGQISSEVPQNLSASRPQDRQFILSSKKLLLSDSGFYLCAWSYHSGIYEQYFGPGTRLTVT.

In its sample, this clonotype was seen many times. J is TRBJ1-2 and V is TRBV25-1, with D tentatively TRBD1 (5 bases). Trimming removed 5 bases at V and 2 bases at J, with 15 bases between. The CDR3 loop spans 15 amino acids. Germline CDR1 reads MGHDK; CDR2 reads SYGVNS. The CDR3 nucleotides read TGTGCCAGCAGTTCCTGGGGAGGGGCCAACTATGGCTACACCTTC. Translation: CASSSWGGANYGYTF.

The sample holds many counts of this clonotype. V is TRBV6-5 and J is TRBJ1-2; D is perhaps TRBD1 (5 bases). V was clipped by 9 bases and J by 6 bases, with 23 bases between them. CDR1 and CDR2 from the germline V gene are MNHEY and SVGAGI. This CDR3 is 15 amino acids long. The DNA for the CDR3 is TGTGCCAGTCGGGACCCTACAATGGACGGCCATGGCTACACCTTC. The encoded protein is CASRDPTMDGHGYTF.

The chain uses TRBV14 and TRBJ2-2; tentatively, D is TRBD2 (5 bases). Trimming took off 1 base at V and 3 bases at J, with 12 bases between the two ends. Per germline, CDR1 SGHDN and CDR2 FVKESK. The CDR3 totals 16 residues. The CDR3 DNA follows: TGTGCCAGCAGCCAAGCCCCGCTAGCTGACACCGGGGAGCTGTTTTTT. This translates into CASSQAPLADTGELFF.

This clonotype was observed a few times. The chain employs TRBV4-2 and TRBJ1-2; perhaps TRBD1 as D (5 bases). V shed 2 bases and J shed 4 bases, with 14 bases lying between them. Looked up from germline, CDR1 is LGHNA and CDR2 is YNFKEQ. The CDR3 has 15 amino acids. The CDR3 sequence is CASSQRDSGGYGYTF. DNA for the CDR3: TGTGCCAGCAGCCAACGCGACTCCGGGGGCTATGGCTACACCTTC.